One and the same sample provided the 26 T cell receptor beta chains below, sequenced in a study of tumor-infiltrating lymphocytes in primary liver carcinoma. With around 450 ng total RNA as template and a constant-region primer, TCR beta cDNA was made. What produced the TCR beta libraries was three nested multiplex PCR rounds using slightly modified ARM-PCR. The first two PCR rounds used TRBV1-TRBV30 primers with a Cbeta primer, approximately 10 cycles each. TCRdb recomputed calls from the multiplex PCR reads with MiXCR, one row per CDR3 protein. The sample has 85,000 to 100,000 distinct CDR3 sequences, just over 65% seen once. Co-extraction of both nucleic acids (RNA and DNA) used roughly 19-33 mg of unsorted bulk tissue. Sequences were obtained from tumor-adjacent normal liver tissue. Source of these receptors: a middle-aged man with primary liver carcinoma and hepatitis B virus infection.

The chain is built from TRBV12-3 or TRBV12-4 and TRBJ2-3, with D tentatively TRBD1 (7 bases). This CDR3 spans 19 amino acids. The germline V and J ends were trimmed by 7 bases and 4 bases, with 30 bases remaining between them. This chain's CDR3 is CASTSPGQLSGGRADTQYF. The CDR3 region has the DNA TGTGCCAGCACCTCCCCGGGACAGTTATCAGGAGGGCGAGCAGATACGCAGTATTTT.

Details on this clonotype: A much bigger clone sits one base away, suggesting this may be a read error. The rearrangement joins TRBV6-1 to TRBJ2-2; a possible D gene is TRBD1 (7 bases). Trimming shortened V by 0 bases and J by 9 bases, and 14 bases separated the two germline ends. Germline V lookup: CDR1 MNHNS, CDR2 SASEGT. There are 15 residues in the CDR3. The CDR3 nucleotides are TGTGCCAGCAGTGAAGCGGCAGGGGGGACCTGGGAGCTGTTTTTT. It specifies CASSEAAGGTWELFF.

In this sample, this clonotype is medium-sized (0.01 to 0.1%). The rearrangement uses TRBV11-2 and TRBJ2-1, with TRBD1 identical over 8 bases. Unmatched junction bases numbered 10, after V lost 1 base and J lost 5 bases. Looked up from germline, CDR1 is SGHAT and CDR2 is FQNNGV. This CDR3 is built from 17 residues. CDR3 in DNA: TGTGCCAGCAGCTTAGTGGTCTTTCAGGGGGCTCACAATGAGCAGTTCTTC. Its protein is CASSLVVFQGAHNEQFF.

In this sample, this clonotype turned up once. A much larger clone is a single base away; this may be a read error. The genes are TRBV5-4 and TRBJ1-2; D is ambiguous. This CDR3 spans 14 amino acids. Germline CDR1 is SGHNT and CDR2 is YYREEE (reference sequence). The CDR3 DNA reads TGTGTCAGCAGCTTGGGAACAGAGCAACCTGGCTACACCTTC. This translates into CVSSLGTEQPGYTF.

This clonotype appeared a few times. The J gene is TRBJ2-7, the V gene TRBV11-1; D not resolved. CDR1 and CDR2 (germline): SGHAT, FQDESV (reference sequence). V was clipped by 4 bases and J by 0 bases, with 22 bases between them. This CDR3 has 18 amino acids. The CDR3 is CASSYRPSSVLSSYEQYF. The CDR3 DNA follows: TGTGCCAGCAGCTATCGCCCCTCAAGCGTGTTAAGCTCCTACGAGCAGTACTTC.

This clonotype was seen once. One end of the junction varies from germline; a read error may be responsible. The chain links TRBV29-1 to TRBJ2-7, with 9 bases matching TRBD2. Per germline, CDR1 SQVTM and CDR2 ANQGSEA. The CDR3 covers 16 residues. This CDR3 is CSAPGTSRRHSYEQYF. The CDR3 nucleotides read TGCAGCGCCCCGGGGACTAGCAGGAGGCACTCCTATGAGCAGTACTTC.

A note on this clonotype: Possible read error: a much larger clone is one base away. The chain joins TRBV28 to TRBJ2-5, with TRBD2 matching 7 bases. Trimming at V came to 11 bases and at J to 1 base, leaving 10 bases not matched to a gene. The CDR3 is 14 amino acids. CDR1 MDHEN and CDR2 SYDVKM come from the germline V gene. CDR3 region: CARGSSGSQETQYF. The DNA for the CDR3 is TGTGCCCGCGGCTCTAGCGGATCCCAAGAGACCCAGTACTTC.

With regard to this clonotype: Since no conserved phenylalanine or tryptophan closes the CDR3, a read error is the likely cause. This chain joins TRBV10-3 and TRBJ2-3; 7 nucleotides agree with TRBD2. Germline values: CDR1 ENHRY, CDR2 SYGVKD. V lost 7 bases to trimming and J lost 4 bases; unmatched junction nucleotides: 8. The CDR3 runs 14 residues. CDR3 sequence reads: CAITGGGGPDTQYL. The CDR3 DNA sequence: TGTGCCATCACGGGAGGTGGCGGCCCAGATACGCAGTATCTT.

Notes on this clonotype: At one end the junction does not follow the germline gene, possibly because of a read error. V is TRBV2 and J is TRBJ1-1; D gene ambiguous. This CDR3 has 13 amino acids. The V gene's germline CDR1 is SNHLY and CDR2 FYNNEI. The CDR3, as DNA: TGTACCAGCAGTGAAGAGTCCTGGACTGAAGCTTTCTTT. It is translated as CTSSEESWTEAFF.

This clonotype was counted a few times. A read error may explain this, as a much larger clone is one base away. This chain joins TRBV4-2 and TRBJ2-3, with a tentative D call TRBD2 (6 bases). Germline CDR1 is LGHNA and CDR2 is YNFKEQ. The V end lost 0 bases, the J end lost 2 bases, and 15 bases lay between the germline ends. This CDR3 spans 17 amino acids. CDR3 DNA sequence: TGTGCCAGCAGCCAAGAGGGAACGGGAGAAAACACAGATACGCAGTATTTT. Translated: CASSQEGTGENTDTQYF.

On this clonotype: The junction shows a germline mismatch at one end, possibly a read error. The rearrangement links TRBV6-1 to TRBJ2-5; tentatively, D is TRBD1 or TRBD2 (6 bases each). CDR3 length equals 16 residues. Germline V gene lookup returns CDR1 MNHNS and CDR2 SASEGT. The CDR3 here is CTSSPEGGRIQETQYF. CDR3 nucleotide sequence: TGTACCAGCAGCCCGGAGGGGGGCAGAATTCAAGAGACCCAGTATTTC.

About this clonotype itself: Mismatch with germline at one junction end may stem from a read error. The chain has TRBV11-2 and TRBJ1-6; D unresolved. Germline CDR1 and CDR2: SGHAT and FQNNGV. The CDR3 loop spans 13 amino acids. The CDR3 sequence is CASSLKGGSPIHF. In nucleotides, the CDR3 is TGTGCCAGCAGCTTAAAGGGCGGTTCACCCATCCACTTT.

This chain links TRBV4-2 with TRBJ2-1, with 7 bases matching TRBD2. Germline V gene sequence: CDR1 LGHNA, CDR2 YNFKEQ. After removal of 2 bases from V and 8 bases from J, the junction contained 12 bases not matched to a gene. There are 16 residues in the CDR3. The CDR3 DNA reads TGTGCCAGCAGCCAAAACCCAGCGGGATCGATGGATGAGCAGTTCTTC. Protein sequence: CASSQNPAGSMDEQFF.

The genes are TRBV11-2 and TRBJ2-2; TRBD2 is a possible D gene (5 bases). Trimming took 0 bases from V and 4 from J, leaving 12 bases between them. Germline loops: CDR1 SGHAT, CDR2 FQNNGV. This CDR3 is built from 16 residues. The CDR3 region has the DNA TGTGCCAGCAGCTTAGAGGCGATTAGCGTCACCGGGGAGCTGTTTTTT. This translates into CASSLEAISVTGELFF.

V is TRBV28 and J is TRBJ1-3, with 7 bases fitting TRBD1. Trimming at V came to 5 bases and at J to 4 bases, leaving 5 bases not matched to a gene. Germline lookup yields CDR1 MDHEN and CDR2 SYDVKM. The CDR3 covers 14 residues. Written as DNA, the CDR3 is TGTGCCAGCAGTACAGGGGTTTCAGGAAACACCATATATTTT. Protein sequence: CASSTGVSGNTIYF. Looking up the rest from reference TRBV28 and TRBJ1-3 gives the full variable domain: DVKVTQSSRYLVKRTGEKVFLECVQDMDHENMFWYRQDPGLGLRLIYFSYDVKMKEKGDIPEGYSVSREKKERFSLILESASTNQTSMYLCASSTGVSGNTIYFGEGSWLTVV.

Comments on this clonotype: This is likely a read error, given that the CDR3 carries no conserved phenylalanine or tryptophan at its end. J is TRBJ2-2 and V is TRBV29-1; the D call may be TRBD1 or TRBD2 (5 bases each). This CDR3 has 14 amino acids. Germline V CDR1 and CDR2: SQVTM, ANQGSEA. CDR3 DNA sequence: TGCAGCGTTGCGGGACGAGCGGACACCGGAGAGCTGTTTCTT. It translates to CSVAGRADTGELFL.

Many counts were recorded for this clonotype. The rearrangement joins TRBV6-1 to TRBJ1-1, with D perhaps matching TRBD1 (6 bases). The germline CDR1 and CDR2 sequences are MNHNS and SASEGT. The CDR3 runs 13 residues. The V and J ends lost 6 bases and 5 bases respectively, with 13 bases between them. The CDR3 reads CASRPDSLTEAFF. CDR3 DNA: TGTGCCAGCAGGCCGGACAGTCTGACTGAAGCTTTCTTT.

This clonotype was detected only a few times. At one of its ends the junction is not consistent with the germline gene, which may arise from a read error. The gene calls are TRBV28 and TRBJ1-2; unclear D gene. The CDR3 loop spans 12 amino acids. Per the germline V gene, CDR1 is MDHEN and CDR2 is SYDVKM. Written as DNA, the CDR3 is TGTGCCAGCAGTGACCTAAACTGTGGCTACACCTTC. This gives the protein CASSDLNCGYTF.

In regard to this clonotype: The conserved closing phenylalanine or tryptophan is absent in this CDR3, likely reflecting a read error. Because the CDR3's place on the DNA is in doubt, the DNA is left out and the CDR3 is given as listed by TCRdb. The J gene is TRBJ1-1, the V gene TRBV6-2 or TRBV6-3. CDR1 and CDR2 from the germline V gene are MNHEY and SVGEGT. The CDR3 region is 11 residues in length, termini included. The CDR3 sequence: CASSRGFEALS.

The rearrangement uses TRBV29-1 and TRBJ2-2; D perhaps matches TRBD2 (5 bases). CDR3 length: 15 amino acids. V dropped 2 bases and J dropped 6 bases, with 16 bases sitting between them. The germline V gene has CDR1 SQVTM and CDR2 ANQGSEA. CDR3 loop: CSVEYAVGAPGELFF. Here the CDR3 DNA reads TGCAGCGTTGAATATGCCGTGGGAGCCCCCGGGGAGCTGTTTTTT.

This clonotype came up many times. J is TRBJ2-3 and V is TRBV4-1, with 9 bases that match TRBD1. J was trimmed by 3 bases and V by 4 bases; bases with no gene match: 5. CDR3 size: 15 residues. Germline values: CDR1 MGHRA, CDR2 YSYEKL. CDR3 protein: CASSRSGTGTDTQYF. For the CDR3, the DNA is TGCGCCAGCAGCCGCTCCGGGACAGGGACAGATACGCAGTATTTT.

The V call is TRBV7-3, the J call TRBJ2-5; 11 nucleotides align to TRBD1. With 1 base clipped from V and 5 bases from J, the junction kept 3 bases outside the gene matches. The CDR3 is made up of 15 amino acids. Germline CDR1 SGHTA, CDR2 FQGTGA. Here the CDR3 reads CASSLMGQGGETQYF. The CDR3 DNA is TGTGCCAGCAGCTTAATGGGACAGGGGGGTGAGACCCAGTACTTC. Combining the CDR3 with reference TRBV7-3 and TRBJ2-5 gives the whole variable domain GAGVSQTPSNKVTEKGKYVELRCDPISGHTALYWYRQSLGQGPEFLIYFQGTGAADDSGLPNDRFFAVRPEGSVSTLKIQRTERGDSAVYLCASSLMGQGGETQYFGPGTRLLVL.

This clonotype occurred a few times. V and J are TRBV20-1 and TRBJ2-1, with D possibly TRBD2 on 5 matching bases. Germline assignment: CDR1 DFQATT and CDR2 SNEGSKA (reference sequence). The V end was cut by 0 bases, the J end by 7 bases, with 13 bases between. This CDR3 is built from 14 residues. CDR3 in DNA: TGCAGTGCTAGAGATGGGGTAGTAGCGAATGAGCAGTTCTTC. Residues: CSARDGVVANEQFF.

Comments on this clonotype: This clone may be a read error of a much larger clone one base away. The CDR3 does not close with the conserved phenylalanine or tryptophan, likely indicating a read error. The genes are TRBV5-6 and TRBJ1-4, with 9 bases lining up with TRBD1. Germline V lookup: CDR1 SGHDT, CDR2 YYEEEE. J was trimmed by 8 bases and V by 4 bases; bases with no gene match: 12. This CDR3 contains 16 residues. The CDR3 is CASSADPGQGGEKLFL. For the CDR3, the DNA is TGTGCCAGCAGCGCGGACCCGGGACAGGGAGGGGAAAAACTGTTTTTA.

Details on this clonotype: One end of the junction fails to match germline, which may point to a read error. The chain is built from TRBV6-5 and TRBJ2-7; D remains ambiguous. The germline V gene has CDR1 MNHEY and CDR2 SVGAGI. The CDR3 is made up of 15 amino acids. CDR3 in amino acids: CASTYSRSGTYGQYF. CDR3 DNA: TGTGCCAGCACCTACTCCCGGTCAGGCACCTACGGGCAGTACTTC.

As regards this clonotype: At one end, the junction sequence differs from germline, possibly due to a read error. This sequence joins TRBV11-3 and TRBJ2-3, with D possibly being TRBD2 (5 bases). The germline gives CDR1 SGHNT, CDR2 YENEEA. CDR3 size: 15 residues. DNA for the CDR3: TGTGCCAGCAGTTCCGGTGGAGGAGGCTCAGATACGCGGTATTTT. Encoded protein: CASSSGGGGSDTRYF.